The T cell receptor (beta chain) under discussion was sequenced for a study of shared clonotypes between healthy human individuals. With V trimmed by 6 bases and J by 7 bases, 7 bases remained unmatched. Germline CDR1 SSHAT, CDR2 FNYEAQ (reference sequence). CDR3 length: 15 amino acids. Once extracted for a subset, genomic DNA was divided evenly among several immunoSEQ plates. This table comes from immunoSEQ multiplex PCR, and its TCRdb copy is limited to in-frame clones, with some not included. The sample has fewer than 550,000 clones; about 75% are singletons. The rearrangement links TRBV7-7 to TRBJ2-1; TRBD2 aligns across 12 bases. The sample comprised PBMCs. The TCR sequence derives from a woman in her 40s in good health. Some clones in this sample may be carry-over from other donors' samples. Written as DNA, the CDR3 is TGTGCCAGCAGTCCGGGACTAGCGGGCGTTAATGAGCAGTTCTTC. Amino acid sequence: CASSPGLAGVNEQFF.